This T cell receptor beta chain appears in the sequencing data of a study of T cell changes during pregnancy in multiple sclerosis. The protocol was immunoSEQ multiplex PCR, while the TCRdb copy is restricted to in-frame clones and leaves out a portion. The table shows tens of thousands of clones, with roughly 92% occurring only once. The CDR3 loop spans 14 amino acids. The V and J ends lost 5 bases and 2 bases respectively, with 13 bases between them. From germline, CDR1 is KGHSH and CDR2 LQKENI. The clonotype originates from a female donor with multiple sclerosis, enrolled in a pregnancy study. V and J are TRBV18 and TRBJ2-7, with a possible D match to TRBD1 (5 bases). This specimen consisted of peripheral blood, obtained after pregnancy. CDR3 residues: CASSGKWGPYEQYF. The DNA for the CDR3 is TGTGCCAGCTCAGGAAAGTGGGGCCCCTACGAGCAGTACTTC.